These 27 T cell receptor beta chains originate from one sample sequenced in a study of monozygotic twins with inflammatory bowel disease (dated by TCRdb to between 2017 and 2020). Library generation was performed with 5' RACE. Sequencing was carried out with an Illumina HiSeq 2500. TCRdb reprocessed the public reads and reports one entry per CDR3 protein sequence, without DNA. The sample's records list under 150,000 distinct CDR3 sequences. The top ten hold less than 3% of the sample. Specimen: blood. The receptors originated from a human donor with ulcerative colitis or Crohn's disease, or a healthy co-twin of an affected twin (not recorded which).

The J gene is TRBJ2-1, the V gene TRBV20-1; TCRdb returns TRBD1, unconfirmable since there is no DNA. The germline V gene has CDR1 DFQATT and CDR2 SNEGSKA (reference sequence). The CDR3 extends over 16 amino acids. CDR3 amino acids: CSARDSSGGRLNEQFF.

The genes are TRBV7-8 and TRBJ1-3. The CDR3 extends over 17 amino acids. The germline V gene has CDR1 SGHVS and CDR2 FQNEAQ. CDR3 sequence: CASSSGTEGFSGNTIYF.

The gene calls are TRBV6-1 and TRBJ2-3. Germline V lookup: CDR1 MNHNS, CDR2 SASEGT. CDR3 length equals 12 residues. The CDR3 is CASRGSTDTQYF.

The J gene is TRBJ2-5, the V gene TRBV18. The CDR3 totals 15 residues. From germline, CDR1 is KGHSH and CDR2 LQKENI. CDR3 protein: CASSPPGHLQETQYF.

The chain is built from TRBV5-1 and TRBJ2-1; the TCRdb call, TRBD2, lacks DNA for checking. Germline V lookup: CDR1 SGHRS, CDR2 YFSETQ. CDR3 size: 15 residues. The CDR3 region is CASSPPLAGANEQFF.

This sequence joins TRBV28 and TRBJ1-1; the D gene TCRdb calls, TRBD1, cannot be checked with no DNA. There are 12 residues in the CDR3. The germline V gene has CDR1 MDHEN and CDR2 SYDVKM. The CDR3 reads CASVAPNTEAFF.

J is TRBJ2-3 and V is TRBV10-3; TCRdb returns TRBD1, unconfirmable since there is no DNA. The CDR3 is made up of 15 amino acids. In germline, CDR1 is ENHRY, CDR2 SYGVKD. The CDR3 sequence is CAISARGRDTDTQYF.

The CDR3 sequence is CASSPRDRVNEKLFF. V is TRBV14 and J is TRBJ1-4; the D gene TCRdb calls, TRBD1, cannot be checked with no DNA. The CDR3 is 15 residues long. Germline V lookup: CDR1 SGHDN, CDR2 FVKESK.

The chain links TRBV30 to TRBJ1-5; the D gene TCRdb calls, TRBD1, cannot be checked with no DNA. This CDR3 is built from 14 residues. CDR1 GTSNPN and CDR2 SVGIG come from the germline V gene (reference sequence). The CDR3 sequence is CAWGGFGGDQPQHF.

The rearrangement joins TRBV5-4 to TRBJ2-2; the D call from TCRdb, TRBD1, cannot be confirmed without DNA. The CDR3 contains 15 residues. The germline gives CDR1 SGHNT, CDR2 YYREEE (reference sequence). CDR3: CASSPVGGGGGELFF.

The chain employs TRBV15 and TRBJ1-2; TCRdb selects TRBD1, and the lack of DNA leaves this call unchecked. The germline CDR1 and CDR2 sequences are LNHNV and YYDKDF (reference sequence). The length of the CDR3 is 16 residues. The CDR3 is CATSRGRDRVIYGYTF.

The rearrangement uses TRBV15 and TRBJ2-4; the TRBD2 assignment by TCRdb is unverifiable without DNA. CDR3 size: 16 residues. Germline CDR1 LNHNV, CDR2 YYDKDF (reference sequence). The CDR3: CATSRELAGGRDIQYF.

This chain connects TRBV6-1 to TRBJ1-3. The CDR3 covers 16 residues. Germline V lookup: CDR1 MNHNS, CDR2 SASEGT. This CDR3 is CASRDAAGPSGNTIYF.

The chain carries TRBV6-1 and TRBJ1-3; TCRdb gives TRBD1 as the D gene, but with no DNA this cannot be confirmed. Germline CDR1 and CDR2: MNHNS and SASEGT. This CDR3 comprises 15 residues. CDR3 region: CASTKGGSSGNTIYF.

This chain links TRBV20-1 with TRBJ2-4; TCRdb selects TRBD1, and the lack of DNA leaves this call unchecked. The CDR3 runs 13 residues. Germline lookup yields CDR1 DFQATT and CDR2 SNEGSKA (reference sequence). The CDR3 protein is CSAKRGGTNIQYF.

J is TRBJ2-7 and V is TRBV15; TCRdb lists TRBD1, though no DNA is available to test this call. CDR1 and CDR2 (germline): LNHNV, YYDKDF (reference sequence). This CDR3 has 14 residues. CDR3 sequence: CATSRDRAVDEQYF.

The rearrangement uses TRBV28 and TRBJ2-2; TCRdb proposes TRBD1, but this gene call is untestable without DNA. Germline assignment: CDR1 MDHEN and CDR2 SYDVKM. The CDR3 consists of 16 residues. Here the CDR3 reads CASSLQGEMNTGELFF.

The chain links TRBV27 to TRBJ2-7; without DNA, the TCRdb call of TRBD1 cannot be checked. Per germline, CDR1 MNHEY and CDR2 SMNVEV (reference sequence). This CDR3 spans 14 amino acids. This chain's CDR3 is CASSSRDRGWEQYF.

This chain connects TRBV7-3 to TRBJ2-7; TCRdb reports TRBD1, a call that lacks DNA to check it against. This CDR3 has 13 amino acids. CDR1 and CDR2 (germline): SGHTA, FQGTGA. This chain's CDR3 is CASSRGLSYEQYF.

J is TRBJ2-3 and V is TRBV12-5; checking the TCRdb D call of TRBD1 is not possible without DNA. This CDR3 region has 14 residues. Germline values: CDR1 LGHNT, CDR2 FRNRAP. The CDR3 spells CASGLRGVSDTQYF.

The chain combines TRBV7-2 with TRBJ2-3; no DNA is available, so the TRBD1 call from TCRdb remains unchecked. Per the germline V gene, CDR1 is SGHTA and CDR2 is FQGNSA. The CDR3 contains 15 residues. The CDR3 sequence is CASRDSGTSPNTQYF.

The chain links TRBV5-8 to TRBJ2-2; TCRdb picks TRBD1, but there is no DNA to check that call. The CDR3 extends over 16 amino acids. Germline values: CDR1 SGHTS, CDR2 YDEGEE. This chain's CDR3 is CASNLWGADNTGELFF.

This chain connects TRBV18 to TRBJ1-2; TCRdb selects TRBD1, and the lack of DNA leaves this call unchecked. The length of the CDR3 is 13 residues. The V gene's germline CDR1 is KGHSH and CDR2 LQKENI. Here the CDR3 reads CASSPGSQYGYTF.

The chain uses TRBV14 and TRBJ2-2; the D call of TRBD1 rests on TCRdb alone, since no DNA is present to check it. Germline CDR1 is SGHDN and CDR2 is FVKESK. The CDR3 length is 15 residues. The CDR3 reads CASSQARGRAGELFF.

The V gene is TRBV29-1, the J gene TRBJ2-5; TCRdb picks TRBD2, but there is no DNA to check that call. Germline V gene sequence: CDR1 SQVTM, CDR2 ANQGSEA. The CDR3 consists of 15 residues. The CDR3 loop is CSVAIGGAGMETQYF.

V and J are TRBV12-3 or TRBV12-4 and TRBJ1-3; absent DNA, TCRdb's TRBD1 call cannot be checked. CDR3 length: 14 amino acids. The CDR3 spells CASSLTGTGNTIYF.

This chain connects TRBV28 to TRBJ2-1; checking the TCRdb D call of TRBD2 is not possible without DNA. The CDR3 runs 17 residues. CDR1 and CDR2 from the germline V gene are MDHEN and SYDVKM. The CDR3 protein is CASSFPIAGLLYNEQFF.